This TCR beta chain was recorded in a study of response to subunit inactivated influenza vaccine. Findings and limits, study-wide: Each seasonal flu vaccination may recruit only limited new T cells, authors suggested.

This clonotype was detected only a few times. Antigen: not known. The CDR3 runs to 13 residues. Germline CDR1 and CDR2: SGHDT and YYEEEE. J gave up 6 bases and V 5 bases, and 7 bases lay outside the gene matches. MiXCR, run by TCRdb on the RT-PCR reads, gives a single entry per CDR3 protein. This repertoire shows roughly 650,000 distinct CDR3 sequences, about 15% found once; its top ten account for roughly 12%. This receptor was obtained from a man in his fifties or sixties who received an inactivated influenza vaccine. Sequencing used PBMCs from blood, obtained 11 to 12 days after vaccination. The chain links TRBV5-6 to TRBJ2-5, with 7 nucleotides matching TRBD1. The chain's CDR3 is CASRPTGVKTQYF. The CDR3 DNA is TGTGCCAGCAGACCTACAGGGGTAAAGACCCAGTACTTC.